This T cell receptor (beta chain) came from a study of blood T cell repertoires in COVID-19 (dated by TCRdb to the early 2020s). Background for the entire study: Collaborator samples came from the United States, Italy and Spain and covered acute and convalescent phases of COVID-19. The material from the prospective study consisted of cDNA or gDNA derived from T cells, B-cell-depleted T cells, or PBMCs. HLA class I and class II types, where available, came from metadata supplied by the sample provider rather than from assay-based typing. The repertoires were released in a freely available public database meant as a resource for research on the immune response to SARS-CoV-2. Nearly every sample came with metadata listing a de-identified subject ID, COVID-19 status, age in years and sex. The samples were drawn from two sources: the first 160 participants of the ongoing ImmuneRACE study, and 950 to 1,500 subjects contributed by 6 global collaborators. Subjects who had been exposed to COVID-19, were actively infected with it, or had recovered from it provided the deeply sampled blood TCRbeta repertoires that made up the dataset.

The immunoSEQ Assay, a bias-controlled multiplex PCR, was used to amplify TCRbeta CDR3 regions from genomic DNA. From the authors' description of their analysis: Within the assay, amplification of reference gene primers was used to estimate how many nucleated cells each sample contained. To quantify the absolute abundance of each unique TCRbeta CDR3 rearrangement, sequence reads were collapsed and filtered. For each sample, productive Simpson clonality was calculated by taking the square root of Simpson's diversity index across productive rearrangements. In its TCRdb copy, this immuneACCESS table keeps in-frame sequences only and misses some clones. Where compared with another copy, unresolved V genes explain less than half of these, and the others have no known cause. D and trimming were read from the DNA, whereas the V and J calls and clone size are those reported in that table. Here the sample has about 52,000 clones; about four fifths occur a single time. 5.5% to 7.5% of the sample is taken by the ten largest.

Collaborating institutions collected whole blood in K2EDTA tubes following their own protocols. For TCRbeta analysis, collaborators shipped samples in one of three forms: frozen whole blood, isolated PBMCs, or DNA extracted from either of those sample types. The paper's findings and limits, for the study overall: Clinical and demographic metadata were provided uncurated, with the amount varying by source and participant.

Of note for this clone: It lacks a known antigen. There are no base qualities to consult, and no much larger clone falls within one base.

The sample was peripheral blood. This clonotype was obtained from a man aged 70-80 years with active COVID-19.

The DNA is TGCGCCAGCAGCCAGAACGGACAGGTCCAGGAAGCTTTCTTT. Translation gives CASSQNGQVQEAFF. In this chain, TRBV4-1 is recombined with TRBJ1-1, with 7 junctional bases fitting TRBD1. Inclusive of the bounding cysteine and phenylalanine, the CDR3 is 14 residues long. Only the CDR3 DNA stays, 42 bases, in frame from base 1. Reading the germline V gene gives CDR1 MGHRA and CDR2 YSYEKL. Germline trimming: 3 bases from V, 8 bases from J; junction bases outside gene matches: 9.